This entry describes one T cell receptor beta chain. Since a much larger clone is just one base distant, this may be a read error. In TCRdb, the reads were re-called with MiXCR into one record per CDR3 protein. The sample carries approximately 500,000 distinct CDR3 sequences, 16% recorded once. This entry belongs to a study of T cell repertoires in cytomegalovirus infection. CDR3 length equals 14 residues. This receptor was taken from a human donor in good health (CMV status not recorded). Some clones in this sample may be carry-over from other donors' samples. The sample taken for sequencing was CD8+ T cells from PBMCs. The chain is built from TRBV12-3 or TRBV12-4 and TRBJ2-3; D remains unclear. Here the CDR3 DNA reads TGTGGCAGCAGTTTATTCGTGAGCATAGATACGCAGTATTTT. Amino acid sequence: CGSSLFVSIDTQYF.